Reported below is one T cell receptor beta chain. Its antigen is as yet unknown. V lost 4 bases and J lost 6; bases outside the gene matches: 10. The CDR3 is made up of 15 amino acids. Per the germline V gene, CDR1 is SGHRS and CDR2 is YFSETQ. This was the immunoSEQ v3.0 assay at survey level. The assay was immunoSEQ multiplex PCR, and TCRdb's table has in-frame clones only and misses some. The data show 20,000 to 30,000 clones, 75% to 85% seen once. The data were taken from a study of long-term antiretroviral therapy in people with HIV. Whole-study findings and limits: Sampling of blood ran from about 2003 to 2018, and older ART regimens were possibly in use. Dominance of pre-ART expanded clones persisted, fluctuating and often declining after ART.

The TCR was taken from a man between 50 and 59 years old with HIV. The sequenced sample was unsorted PBMCs, obtained 3 years after starting antiretroviral therapy. The V gene is TRBV5-1, the J gene TRBJ2-7, with 10 bases that match TRBD1. CDR3 in DNA: TGCGCCAGCAGCCCTGGTCCCGGGACAGGGGTCGAGCAGTACTTC. Translated: CASSPGPGTGVEQYF.